In its sample, the clone carrying this T cell receptor beta chain was seen a few times. Via MiXCR, TCRdb re-called the PCR reads, giving one row per CDR3 protein. The sample yields 100,000 or so distinct CDR3 sequences, about a third seen once. This entry is derived from a study of molecular identifiers for immune sequencing clone quantification. Source material: naive CD8+ T cells from blood, with Jurkat cell RNA spiked in. Described subset: FACS-sorted CD8+CD4-CCR7+CD45RA+ naive T cells. The sequence derives from a human donor in good health. Some libraries in this study had Jurkat cell RNA spiked in.

Here the CDR3 DNA reads TGTGCCAGCACCCCTCTGACTAGCGGGGGCACCGGGGAGCTGTTTTTT. Translating it yields CASTPLTSGGTGELFF. The chain combines TRBV27 with TRBJ2-2, with TRBD2 matching 12 bases. This CDR3 has 16 amino acids. J was trimmed by 4 bases and V by 7 bases; bases with no gene match: 7. CDR1 and CDR2 (germline): MNHEY, SMNVEV (reference sequence).